This TCR beta chain appears in the sequencing data of a study of response to subunit inactivated influenza vaccine. CDR3 length: 14 residues. Germline V gene sequence: CDR1 MNHEY, CDR2 SVGAGI. Trimming pared 0 bases from V and 6 bases from J, leaving 11 bases between. Findings and limits, study-wide: Authors proposed each seasonal influenza vaccination draws in few new T cells.

A single record per CDR3 protein comes from TCRdb applying MiXCR to the RT-PCR reads. The sample lists about 650,000 distinct CDR3 sequences, about 14% seen once, with about 7.4% in the top ten. This clonotype was observed a handful of times. What it binds is unknown. The V call is TRBV6-5, the J call TRBJ1-2; the D is unclear. This TCR was sampled from a man in his forties or fifties who received an inactivated influenza vaccine. The source material was PBMCs from blood, sampled roughly 2 weeks before vaccination. The CDR3 DNA is TGTGCCAGCAGTTACTCAAACGTCTTCGATGGCTACACCTTC. It specifies CASSYSNVFDGYTF.